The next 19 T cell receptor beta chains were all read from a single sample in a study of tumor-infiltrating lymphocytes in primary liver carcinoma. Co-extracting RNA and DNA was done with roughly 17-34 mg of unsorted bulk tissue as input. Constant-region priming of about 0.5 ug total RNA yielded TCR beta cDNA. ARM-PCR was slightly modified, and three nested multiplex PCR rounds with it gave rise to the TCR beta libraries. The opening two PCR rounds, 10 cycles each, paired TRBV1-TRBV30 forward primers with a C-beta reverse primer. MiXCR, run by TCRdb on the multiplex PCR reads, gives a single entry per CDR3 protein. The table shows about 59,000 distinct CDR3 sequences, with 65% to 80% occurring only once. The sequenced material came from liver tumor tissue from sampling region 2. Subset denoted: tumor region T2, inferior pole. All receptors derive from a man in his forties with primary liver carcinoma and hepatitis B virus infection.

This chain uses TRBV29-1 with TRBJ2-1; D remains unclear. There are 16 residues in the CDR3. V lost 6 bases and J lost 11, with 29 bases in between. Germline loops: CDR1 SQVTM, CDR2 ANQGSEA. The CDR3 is CSVATLRPWSRQKQFF. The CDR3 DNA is TGCAGCGTCGCTACGCTTCGGCCCTGGTCCCGTCAAAAGCAGTTCTTC.

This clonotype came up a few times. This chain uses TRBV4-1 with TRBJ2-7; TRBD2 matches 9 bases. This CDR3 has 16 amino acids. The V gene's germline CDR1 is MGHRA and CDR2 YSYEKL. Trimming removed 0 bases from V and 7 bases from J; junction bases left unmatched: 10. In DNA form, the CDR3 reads TGCGCCAGCAGCCAAGAGTTAGCGGGAGTCATTGTAGAGCAGTACTTC. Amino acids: CASSQELAGVIVEQYF.

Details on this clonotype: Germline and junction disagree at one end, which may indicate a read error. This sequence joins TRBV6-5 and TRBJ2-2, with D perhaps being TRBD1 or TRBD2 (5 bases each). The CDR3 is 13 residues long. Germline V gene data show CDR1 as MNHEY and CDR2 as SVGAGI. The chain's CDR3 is CASSSRTTRELFF. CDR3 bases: TGTGCCAGCAGTTCCCGTACAACCAGGGAGCTATTTTTT.

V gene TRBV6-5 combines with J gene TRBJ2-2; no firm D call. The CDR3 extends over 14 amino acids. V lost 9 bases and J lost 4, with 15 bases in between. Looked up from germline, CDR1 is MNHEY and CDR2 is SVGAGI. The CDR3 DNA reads TGTGCCAGTAGTCACTTATCGGGCACCGGGGAGCTGTTTTTT. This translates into CASSHLSGTGELFF.

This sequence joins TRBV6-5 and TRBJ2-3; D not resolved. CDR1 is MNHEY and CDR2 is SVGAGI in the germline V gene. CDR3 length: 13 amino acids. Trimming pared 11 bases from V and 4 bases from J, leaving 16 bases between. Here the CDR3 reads CAVSNLLADTQYF. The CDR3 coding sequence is TGTGCCGTTAGTAACCTACTGGCAGATACGCAGTATTTT.

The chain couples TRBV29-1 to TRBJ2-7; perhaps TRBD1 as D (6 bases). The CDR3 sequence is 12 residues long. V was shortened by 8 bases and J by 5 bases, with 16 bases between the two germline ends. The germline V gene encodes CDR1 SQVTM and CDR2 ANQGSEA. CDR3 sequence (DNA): TGCAGCATCCTACAGACAGGCCACGAGCAGTACTTC. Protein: CSILQTGHEQYF.

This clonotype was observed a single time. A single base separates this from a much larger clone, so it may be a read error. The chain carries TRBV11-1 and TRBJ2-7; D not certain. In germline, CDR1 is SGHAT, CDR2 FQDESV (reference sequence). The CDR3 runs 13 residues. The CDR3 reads CASSPRSGYEPYF. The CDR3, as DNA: TGTGCCAGCAGCCCGCGTTCGGGCTACGAGCCGTACTTC.

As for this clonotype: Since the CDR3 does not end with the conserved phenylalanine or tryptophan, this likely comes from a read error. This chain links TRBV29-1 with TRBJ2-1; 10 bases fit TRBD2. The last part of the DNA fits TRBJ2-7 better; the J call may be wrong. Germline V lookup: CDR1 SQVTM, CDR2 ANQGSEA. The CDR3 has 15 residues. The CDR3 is CSVGPAGGFYNEQYL. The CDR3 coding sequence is TGCAGCGTTGGACCAGCGGGAGGGTTCTACAATGAGCAGTACCTC.

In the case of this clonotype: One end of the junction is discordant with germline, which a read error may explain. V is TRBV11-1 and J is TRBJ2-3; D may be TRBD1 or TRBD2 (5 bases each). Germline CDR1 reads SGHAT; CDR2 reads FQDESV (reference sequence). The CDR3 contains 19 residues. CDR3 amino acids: CASSSGGSSVGARTGTQYF. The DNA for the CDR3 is TGTGCCAGCAGCTCTGGGGGAAGCTCTGTCGGAGCCCGCACAGGTACGCAGTATTTT.

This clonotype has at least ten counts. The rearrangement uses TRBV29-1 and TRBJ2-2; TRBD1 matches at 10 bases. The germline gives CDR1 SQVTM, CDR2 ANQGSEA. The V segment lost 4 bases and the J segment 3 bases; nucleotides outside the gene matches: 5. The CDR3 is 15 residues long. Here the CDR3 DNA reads TGCAGCGTTGTAGGACAGGGGGATCACACCGGGGAGCTGTTTTTT. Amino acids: CSVVGQGDHTGELFF.

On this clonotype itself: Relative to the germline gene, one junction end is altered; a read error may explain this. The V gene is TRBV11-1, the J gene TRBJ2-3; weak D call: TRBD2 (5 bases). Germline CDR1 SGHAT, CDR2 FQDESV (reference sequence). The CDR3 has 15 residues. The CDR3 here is CVSSEGEGLRDTQYF. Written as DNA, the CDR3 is TGTGTCAGCAGCGAAGGCGAGGGTTTGAGAGATACGCAGTATTTT.

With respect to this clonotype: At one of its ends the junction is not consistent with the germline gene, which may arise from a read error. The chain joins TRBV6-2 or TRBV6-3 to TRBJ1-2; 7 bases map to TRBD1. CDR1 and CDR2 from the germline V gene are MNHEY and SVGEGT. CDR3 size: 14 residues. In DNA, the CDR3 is TGTGCCAACAGAAGACAGGGCGCGAACTATGGCAACACCTTC. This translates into CANRRQGANYGNTF.

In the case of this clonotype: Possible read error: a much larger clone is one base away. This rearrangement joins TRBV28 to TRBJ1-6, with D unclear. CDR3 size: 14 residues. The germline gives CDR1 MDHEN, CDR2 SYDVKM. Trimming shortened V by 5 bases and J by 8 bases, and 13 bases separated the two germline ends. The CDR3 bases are TGTGCCAGCAGTCTGATAGGAACTCATTCACCCCTCCACTTT. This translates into CASSLIGTHSPLHF.

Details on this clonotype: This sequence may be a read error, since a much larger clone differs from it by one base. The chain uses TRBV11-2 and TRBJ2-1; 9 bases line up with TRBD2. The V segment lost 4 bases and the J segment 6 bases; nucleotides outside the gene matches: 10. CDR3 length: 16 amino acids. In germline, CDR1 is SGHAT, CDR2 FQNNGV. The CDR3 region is CASSYPGTSCSNEQFF. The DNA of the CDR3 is TGTGCCAGCAGCTACCCCGGGACTAGCTGTAGCAATGAGCAGTTCTTC.

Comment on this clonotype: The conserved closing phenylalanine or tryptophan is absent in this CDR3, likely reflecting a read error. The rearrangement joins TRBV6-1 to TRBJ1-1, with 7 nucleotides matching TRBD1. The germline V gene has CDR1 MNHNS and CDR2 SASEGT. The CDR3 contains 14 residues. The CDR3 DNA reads TGTGCCGGCAGTGAATACCAGGGGGGCACTGAAGCTTTCTTA. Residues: CAGSEYQGGTEAFL.

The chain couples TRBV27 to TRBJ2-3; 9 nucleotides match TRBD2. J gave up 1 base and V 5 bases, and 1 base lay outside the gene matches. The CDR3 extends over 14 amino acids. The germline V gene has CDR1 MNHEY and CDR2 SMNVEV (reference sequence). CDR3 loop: CASSAGGGTDTQYF. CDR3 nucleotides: TGTGCCAGCAGTGCGGGGGGGGGCACAGATACGCAGTATTTT.

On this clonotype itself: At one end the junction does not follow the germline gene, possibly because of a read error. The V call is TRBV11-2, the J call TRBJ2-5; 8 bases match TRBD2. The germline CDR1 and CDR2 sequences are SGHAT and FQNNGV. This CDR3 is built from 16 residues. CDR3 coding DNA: TGTGCCAGCAGCCAGACTCTTGGCGGGGGGAAAGAGACCGAGTTCTTC. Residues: CASSQTLGGGKETEFF. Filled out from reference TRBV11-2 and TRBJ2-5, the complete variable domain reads EAGVAQSPRYKIIEKRQSVAFWCNPISGHATLYWYQQILGQGPKLLIQFQNNGVVDDSQLPKDRFSAERLKGVDSTLKIQPAKLEDSAVYLCASSQTLGGGKETEFFGPGTRLLVL.

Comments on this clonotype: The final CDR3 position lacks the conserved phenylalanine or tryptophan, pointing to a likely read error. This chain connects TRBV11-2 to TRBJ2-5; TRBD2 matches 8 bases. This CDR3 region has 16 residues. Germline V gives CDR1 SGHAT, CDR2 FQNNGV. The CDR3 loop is CVRSQTHGGGKETQYL. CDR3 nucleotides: TGTGTCAGGAGCCAAACTCATGGCGGGGGGAAAGAGACCCAGTACCTC.

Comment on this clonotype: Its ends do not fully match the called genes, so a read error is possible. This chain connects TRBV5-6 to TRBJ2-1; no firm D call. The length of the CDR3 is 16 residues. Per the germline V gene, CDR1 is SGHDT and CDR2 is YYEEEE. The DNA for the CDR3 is TGTCCCAGCAGCTTGGATTTGGCAGGAATCGGCGATGAGCAGTTCTTC. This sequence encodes CPSSLDLAGIGDEQFF.